The 27 T cell receptor beta chains in this list originate from one sample, sequenced in a study of long-term antiretroviral therapy in people with HIV. The assay, immunoSEQ v3.0, was run at survey level. Clones were sequenced by immunoSEQ multiplex PCR, and TCRdb holds only the in-frame ones, with some missing. The sample includes roughly 30,000 clones, approximately 83% of them seen just once. The sample consisted of unsorted PBMCs, taken 0.8 years before starting antiretroviral therapy. Receptors were obtained from a young man with HIV.

V and J are TRBV7-8 and TRBJ2-2, with D tentatively TRBD2 (5 bases). The germline CDR1 and CDR2 sequences are SGHVS and FQNEAQ. The CDR3 is 13 amino acids. V dropped 5 bases and J dropped 1 base, with 5 bases sitting between them. This CDR3 reads CASSRENTGELFF. The CDR3 DNA reads TGTGCCAGCAGCCGGGAGAACACCGGGGAGCTGTTTTTT.

The J gene is TRBJ2-7, the V gene TRBV5-1; 15 bases agree with TRBD2. J was trimmed by 7 bases and V by 4 bases; bases with no gene match: 9. The CDR3 is 16 amino acids. In germline, CDR1 is SGHRS, CDR2 YFSETQ. CDR3 bases: TGCGCCAGCAGCGGCAACGGACTAGCGGGGGGGCAAGAGCAGTACTTC. Encoded protein: CASSGNGLAGGQEQYF.

This clone occurred once. The genes are TRBV30 and TRBJ2-3; D perhaps matches TRBD2 (6 bases). CDR1 is GTSNPN, CDR2 SVGIG, per germline (reference sequence). The CDR3 is made up of 15 amino acids. Deletions cut 1 base from V and 0 bases from J, with 11 bases between. Here the CDR3 DNA reads TGTGCCTGGAGTGGTAGCGGATCAAGCACAGATACGCAGTATTTT. Translation gives CAWSGSGSSTDTQYF.

This clone is medium-sized in the sample. The rearrangement uses TRBV10-1 and TRBJ1-4, with TRBD1 as a possible D gene (6 bases). The V and J ends lost 6 bases and 6 bases respectively, with 23 bases between them. Germline values: CDR1 WNHNN, CDR2 SYGVQD (reference sequence). The CDR3 length is 17 residues. CDR3 DNA: TGCGCCAGCAGGGACTCAACTAGGGGGGGCAAGGATGAAAAACTGTTTTTT. This codes for CASRDSTRGGKDEKLFF.

This chain joins TRBV7-3 and TRBJ2-1, with D unresolved. The length of the CDR3 is 13 residues. With 4 bases removed from V and 4 bases from J, the gap between germline ends came to 8 bases. Germline CDR1 reads SGHTA; CDR2 reads FQGTGA. The CDR3 nucleotides are TGTGCCAGCAGCTCAACACTATACAATGAGCAGTTCTTC. Its translation: CASSSTLYNEQFF.

The chain joins TRBV15 to TRBJ2-3; D gene ambiguous. Germline loops: CDR1 LNHNV, CDR2 YYDKDF (reference sequence). The CDR3 is 13 residues long. V lost 7 bases, J lost 0 bases, and 8 bases lay in between. CDR3 protein: CATKGRSTDTQYF. The CDR3 DNA is TGTGCCACCAAGGGCCGAAGCACAGATACGCAGTATTTT.

This clone has only a few counts. The CDR3 loop is CASSYVPFKGNTEAFF. The CDR3 coding sequence is TGTGCCAGCAGTTATGTCCCCTTCAAGGGGAACACTGAAGCTTTCTTT. The chain carries TRBV5-6 and TRBJ1-1, with D unclear. Germline assignment: CDR1 SGHDT and CDR2 YYEEEE. There are 16 residues in the CDR3. Trimming removed 5 bases at V and 1 base at J, with 18 bases between.

The V call is TRBV29-1, the J call TRBJ2-1; 8 bases are shared with TRBD2. CDR3 length: 13 amino acids. V was clipped by 6 bases and J by 4 bases; unmatched bases: 5. CDR1 and CDR2 from the germline V gene are SQVTM and ANQGSEA. The CDR3 DNA reads as TGCAGCGTCGGGGGGGGGTCATACAATGAGCAGTTCTTC. Encoded protein: CSVGGGSYNEQFF.

J is TRBJ1-2 and V is TRBV6-1; no clear D gene. Per germline, CDR1 MNHNS and CDR2 SASEGT. V was pared by 2 bases and J by 6 bases, with 13 bases between. This CDR3 is built from 14 residues. The CDR3 sequence is CASSEKARGNGYTF. CDR3 DNA: TGTGCCAGCAGTGAAAAGGCCAGAGGGAATGGCTACACCTTC.

Only one count was recorded for this clone. The V gene is TRBV6-5, the J gene TRBJ2-2; D gene ambiguous. This CDR3 is 11 amino acids long. Germline values: CDR1 MNHEY, CDR2 SVGAGI. Trimming cost V 6 bases and J 6 bases, with 5 bases left between them. This chain's CDR3 is CASRGPGELFF. As DNA, the CDR3 is TGTGCCAGCAGGGGCCCCGGGGAGCTGTTTTTT.

V usage is TRBV9 and J usage is TRBJ1-2, with D perhaps matching TRBD1 (6 bases). The length of the CDR3 is 17 residues. V lost 0 bases, J lost 4 bases, and 19 bases lay in between. Germline lookup yields CDR1 SGDLS and CDR2 YYNGEE. The CDR3 spells CASSVGSGVRPVYGYTF. The CDR3 DNA sequence: TGTGCCAGCAGCGTAGGATCAGGGGTTAGGCCAGTCTATGGCTACACCTTC.

The rearrangement links TRBV7-9 to TRBJ2-3; D is ambiguous. The CDR3 spans 13 residues. The germline CDR1 and CDR2 sequences are SEHNR and FQNEAQ (reference sequence). The ends were cut back, 1 base at V and 6 bases at J, with 8 bases in the middle. CDR3 region: CASSLVSLDTQYF. CDR3 bases: TGTGCCAGCAGCTTAGTAAGTTTGGATACGCAGTATTTT.

J is TRBJ2-5 and V is TRBV29-1; unclear D gene. CDR1 and CDR2 (germline): SQVTM, ANQGSEA. The CDR3 covers 13 residues. Trimming took 4 bases from V and 5 from J, leaving 14 bases between them. Written as DNA, the CDR3 is TGCAGCGTTGGTTCAGTGCTGGCGGAGACCCAGTACTTC. This translates into CSVGSVLAETQYF.

The gene calls are TRBV5-1 and TRBJ2-7, with D possibly TRBD2 on 5 matching bases. Germline CDR1 is SGHRS and CDR2 is YFSETQ. The length of the CDR3 is 14 residues. Between the trimmed V and J ends, which lost 1 base and 4 bases, there was a span of 12 bases. CDR3 sequence (DNA): TGCGCCAGCAGCTTGATGGGAGAGAATTACGAGCAGTACTTC. Protein product: CASSLMGENYEQYF.

The CDR3 here is CASSFPAGESGELFF. The CDR3 nucleotides read TGCGCCAGCAGCTTCCCAGCGGGAGAGTCCGGGGAGCTGTTTTTT. This chain links TRBV5-1 with TRBJ2-2; 8 nucleotides match TRBD2. Germline values: CDR1 SGHRS, CDR2 YFSETQ. V lost 2 bases and J lost 6; bases outside the gene matches: 6. The CDR3 length is 15 residues.

The gene calls are TRBV2 and TRBJ2-7; D is uncertain. Trimming pared 1 base from V and 3 bases from J, leaving 7 bases between. This CDR3 has 13 residues. Germline V gene lookup returns CDR1 SNHLY and CDR2 FYNNEI. The CDR3 protein is CASSEGWDYEQYF. The CDR3 DNA reads as TGTGCCAGCAGTGAAGGATGGGACTACGAGCAGTACTTC.

The chain uses TRBV4-3 and TRBJ1-3; D remains ambiguous. CDR1 LGHNA and CDR2 YSLEER come from the germline V gene. This CDR3 is 17 amino acids long. V lost 0 bases and J lost 0, with 12 bases in between. CDR3 sequence reads: CASSQDDGPSSGNTIYF. CDR3 DNA: TGCGCCAGCAGCCAAGATGACGGACCCTCCTCTGGAAACACCATATATTTT.

This clone came up a few times. The chain has TRBV2 and TRBJ2-7; D is uncertain. The CDR3 runs 11 residues. Germline CDR1 is SNHLY and CDR2 is FYNNEI. The germline V and J ends were trimmed by 4 bases and 6 bases, with 7 bases remaining between them. The CDR3 spells CASSVTSEQYF. In DNA, the CDR3 is TGTGCCAGCAGTGTGACGAGCGAGCAGTACTTC.

This chain connects TRBV10-3 to TRBJ2-2; unclear D gene. The CDR3 sequence is 14 residues long. CDR1 and CDR2 (germline): ENHRY, SYGVKD. V was clipped by 0 bases and J by 3 bases, with 5 bases between them. CDR3 region: CAISESMDTGELFF. The CDR3 region has the DNA TGTGCCATCAGTGAGTCAATGGACACCGGGGAGCTGTTTTTT.

J is TRBJ2-1 and V is TRBV2; D gene unclear. CDR3 length: 16 amino acids. Looked up from germline, CDR1 is SNHLY and CDR2 is FYNNEI. V lost 5 bases and J 0 bases, leaving 14 bases between the germline ends. CDR3 sequence (DNA): TGTGCCAGCAGTCACTTCAAGCAGGCCTCCTACAATGAGCAGTTCTTC. It yields the protein CASSHFKQASYNEQFF.

This clone was observed a handful of times. The chain has TRBV4-1 and TRBJ2-7; no firm D call. Germline assignment: CDR1 MGHRA and CDR2 YSYEKL. V shed 4 bases and J shed 2 bases, with 12 bases lying between them. This CDR3 is built from 14 residues. CDR3 loop: CASSLRITAYEQYF. The CDR3 bases are TGCGCCAGCAGCCTTCGGATCACTGCCTACGAGCAGTACTTC.

This clone has a single count. The chain recombines TRBV12-5 with TRBJ2-2; D is tentatively TRBD1 or TRBD2 (6 bases each). The CDR3 sequence is 18 residues long. The V and J ends lost 0 bases and 6 bases respectively, with 20 bases between them. Germline V CDR1 and CDR2: LGHNT, FRNRAP. The CDR3 coding sequence is TGTGCTAGTGGTTTGGTACCAACCGGGGGCTGGACGCCCGGGGAGCTGTTTTTT. Protein product: CASGLVPTGGWTPGELFF.

The gene calls are TRBV5-1 and TRBJ1-4, with TRBD1 identical over 9 bases. The germline V gene has CDR1 SGHRS and CDR2 YFSETQ. After removal of 5 bases from V and 7 bases from J, the junction contained 6 bases not matched to a gene. CDR3 size: 14 residues. The CDR3 coding sequence is TGCGCCAGCAGTCCCGGGACAGGGTTTGAAAAACTGTTTTTT. It encodes CASSPGTGFEKLFF. Together with reference TRBV5-1 and TRBJ1-4, the CDR3 gives the full variable domain: KAGVTQTPRYLIKTRGQQVTLSCSPISGHRSVSWYQQTPGQGLQFLFEYFSETQRNKGNFPGRFSGRQFSNSRSEMNVSTLELGDSALYLCASSPGTGFEKLFFGSGTQLSVL.

This chain links TRBV18 with TRBJ1-1; D remains unclear. Trimming left V 0 bases short and J 4 bases short, with 12 bases between. The CDR3 sequence is 15 residues long. Germline V gene data show CDR1 as KGHSH and CDR2 as LQKENI. The CDR3 DNA reads as TGTGCCAGCTCACCACCAACGGGTATGGGCACTGAAGCTTTCTTT. As protein: CASSPPTGMGTEAFF. Full variable domain (missing parts from reference TRBV18 and TRBJ1-1): NAGVMQNPRHLVRRRGQEARLRCSPMKGHSHVYWYRQLPEEGLKFMVYLQKENIIDESGMPKERFSAEFPKEGPSILRIQQVVRGDSAAYFCASSPPTGMGTEAFFGQGTRLTVV.

V and J are TRBV29-1 and TRBJ1-1, with TRBD1 matching over 7 bases. The ends lost 7 bases at V and 0 bases at J; junction bases unmatched: 17. The CDR3 totals 17 residues. The V gene's germline CDR1 is SQVTM and CDR2 ANQGSEA. The CDR3 DNA is TGCAGCGCCGTAGGTCGGCAGCAGGGGGTCATGAACACTGAAGCTTTCTTT. Protein sequence: CSAVGRQQGVMNTEAFF.

The chain has TRBV7-2 and TRBJ2-3; D not certain. The CDR3 loop spans 13 amino acids. Germline V gene lookup returns CDR1 SGHTA and CDR2 FQGNSA. The V gene lost 3 bases and the J gene lost 4 bases, with 8 bases spanning the gap. The DNA for the CDR3 is TGTGCCAGCAGCTTCGCTAGAGCAGATACGCAGTATTTT. This translates into CASSFARADTQYF.

The gene calls are TRBV28 and TRBJ2-2; TRBD2 is a possible D gene (6 bases). Trimming removed 4 bases at V and 5 bases at J, with 11 bases between. The CDR3 runs 14 residues. Looked up from germline, CDR1 is MDHEN and CDR2 is SYDVKM. CDR3 nucleotide sequence: TGTGCCAGCAGTTCCAGCGGGCAGACCGGGGAGCTGTTTTTT. This codes for CASSSSGQTGELFF.